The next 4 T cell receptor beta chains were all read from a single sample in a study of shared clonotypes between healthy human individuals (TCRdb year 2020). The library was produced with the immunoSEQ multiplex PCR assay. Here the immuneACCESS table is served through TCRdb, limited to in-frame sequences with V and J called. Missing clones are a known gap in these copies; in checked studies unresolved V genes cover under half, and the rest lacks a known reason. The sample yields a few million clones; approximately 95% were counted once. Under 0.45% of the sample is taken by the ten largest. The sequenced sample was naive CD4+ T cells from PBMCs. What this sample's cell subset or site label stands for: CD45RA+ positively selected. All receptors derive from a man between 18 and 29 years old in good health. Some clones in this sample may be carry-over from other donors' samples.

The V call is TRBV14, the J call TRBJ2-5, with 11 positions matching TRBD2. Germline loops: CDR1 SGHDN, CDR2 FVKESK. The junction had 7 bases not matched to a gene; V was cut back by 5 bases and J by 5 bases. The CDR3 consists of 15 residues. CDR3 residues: CASSLAGGPWETQYF. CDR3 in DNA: TGTGCCAGCAGCTTAGCGGGAGGGCCCTGGGAGACCCAGTACTTC.

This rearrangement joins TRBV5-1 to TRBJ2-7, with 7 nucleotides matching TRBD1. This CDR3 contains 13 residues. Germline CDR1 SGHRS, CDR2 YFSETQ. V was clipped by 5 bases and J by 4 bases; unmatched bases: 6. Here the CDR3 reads CASRPPGGYEQYF. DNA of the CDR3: TGCGCCAGCAGACCACCAGGGGGATACGAGCAGTACTTC.

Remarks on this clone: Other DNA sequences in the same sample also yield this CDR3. The DNA for the CDR3 is TGCGCCAGCAGCTTGTCTACGGATTCCTACGAGCAGTACTTC. Translated, it gives CASSLSTDSYEQYF. This sequence joins TRBV5-1 and TRBJ2-7; no clear D. Trimming pared 1 base from V and 1 base from J, leaving 9 bases between. There are 14 residues in the CDR3. The germline V gene encodes CDR1 SGHRS and CDR2 YFSETQ.

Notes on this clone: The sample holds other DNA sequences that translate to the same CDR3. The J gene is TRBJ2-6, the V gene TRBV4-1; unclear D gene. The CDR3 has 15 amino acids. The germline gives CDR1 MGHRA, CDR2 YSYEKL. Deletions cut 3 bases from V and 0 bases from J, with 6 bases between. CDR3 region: CASSHHGSGANVLTF. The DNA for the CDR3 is TGCGCCAGCAGCCATCATGGCTCTGGGGCCAACGTCCTGACTTTC.